The entry below gives a single T cell receptor beta chain sequence along with its context. Trimming took 2 bases from V and 4 from J, leaving 23 bases between them. Germline lookup yields CDR1 LNHDA and CDR2 SQIVND (reference sequence). This CDR3 spans 18 amino acids. Here immunoSEQ multiplex PCR was the method, and the copy in TCRdb shows in-frame clones only, minus some. The data hold about 82,000 clones, with 90% to 95% observed a single time. These data originate in a study of technical replicates of blood from a few donors. The sequencing input was T cells isolated from PBMCs. The source of this sequence is a human donor in good health. The chain employs TRBV19 and TRBJ1-1, with D possibly being TRBD1 (5 bases). The DNA for the CDR3 is TGTGCCAGTAGTATATCCCCAGCAGGGAAGAGAGTCAGCACTGAAGCTTTCTTT. Residues: CASSISPAGKRVSTEAFF.